One sample yielded the 24 T cell receptor beta chains listed below, sequenced in a study of blood T cell repertoires in COVID-19. Clones were sequenced by immunoSEQ multiplex PCR, and TCRdb holds only the in-frame ones, with some missing. The table records about 130,000 clones, roughly three quarters of them present only once. The source material was peripheral blood. These receptors were obtained from an older woman with COVID-19, enrolled during active disease.

This clone came up a few times. The V gene is TRBV19, the J gene TRBJ2-7; 8 bases are a match to TRBD1. V shed 4 bases and J 6 bases; nucleotides not matched to a gene: 8. The CDR3 is 14 amino acids. Germline V gives CDR1 LNHDA, CDR2 SQIVND (reference sequence). The CDR3 nucleotides are TGTGCCAGTAGTACTACCGGACAGGGCGTCGAGCAGTACTTC. Translating it yields CASSTTGQGVEQYF.

The chain is built from TRBV7-2 and TRBJ1-6; perhaps TRBD1 as D (5 bases). The length of the CDR3 is 16 residues. V lost 3 bases and J 12 bases, leaving 21 bases between the germline ends. Germline CDR1 reads SGHTA; CDR2 reads FQGNSA. The CDR3 is CASSFIGNRPPGPLHF. For the CDR3, the DNA is TGTGCCAGCAGCTTTATCGGTAACAGGCCCCCCGGACCCCTCCACTTT.

This chain links TRBV11-2 with TRBJ2-3; 8 nucleotides match TRBD2. The V and J ends lost 4 bases and 0 bases, in that order; junction bases with no gene match: 6. CDR1 is SGHAT, CDR2 FQNNGV, per germline. CDR3 size: 16 residues. The DNA of the CDR3 is TGTGCCAGCAGCTGGCTAGCGGGCCTGAGCACAGATACGCAGTATTTT. This codes for CASSWLAGLSTDTQYF.

This chain uses TRBV2 with TRBJ2-2, with D tentatively TRBD2 (6 bases). The V end lost 6 bases, the J end lost 2 bases, and 10 bases lay between the germline ends. CDR3 length: 14 residues. CDR1 and CDR2 (germline): SNHLY, FYNNEI. CDR3 sequence (DNA): TGTGCCAGCAGGGGGGGTGACAACACCGGGGAGCTGTTTTTT. The encoded protein is CASRGGDNTGELFF.

The chain carries TRBV6-5 and TRBJ1-4; D might be TRBD1 (6 bases). The CDR3 is made up of 11 amino acids. V shed 4 bases and J shed 12 bases, with 9 bases lying between them. The germline V gene encodes CDR1 MNHEY and CDR2 SVGAGI. The CDR3 coding sequence is TGTGCCAGCAGTTCCAGGGGTGAACTGTTTTTT. Protein product: CASSSRGELFF.

The CDR3 nucleotides are TGTGCCAGCTCTCCGGTCTCTAATGAAAAACTGTTTTTT. This sequence encodes CASSPVSNEKLFF. The chain carries TRBV18 and TRBJ1-4; D gene ambiguous. Trimming left V 6 bases short and J 3 bases short, with 8 bases between. CDR3 size: 13 residues. CDR1 is KGHSH and CDR2 is LQKENI in the germline V gene.

The chain combines TRBV5-1 with TRBJ1-2, with TRBD1 identical over 7 bases. Germline V gene lookup returns CDR1 SGHRS and CDR2 YFSETQ. There are 16 residues in the CDR3. V was pared by 0 bases and J by 6 bases, with 11 bases of the junction left unmatched. CDR3 coding DNA: TGCGCCAGCAGCTTGGCCGGGACAGTGGGGTCGGATGGCTACACCTTC. Protein product: CASSLAGTVGSDGYTF.

V and J are TRBV3-1 (or the pseudogene TRBV3-2) and TRBJ2-7; 11 bases line up with TRBD2. After removal of 5 bases from V and 7 bases from J, the junction contained 7 bases not matched to a gene. Germline V CDR1 and CDR2: LGHDT, YNNKEL (reference sequence). This CDR3 has 14 residues. The CDR3, as DNA: TGTGCCAGCAGCTTACTAGCGGGGGAGTTAGAGCAGTACTTC. Its protein is CASSLLAGELEQYF.

This clone was seen only a few times. The genes are TRBV9 and TRBJ1-1; TRBD1 matches 8 bases. Germline values: CDR1 SGDLS, CDR2 YYNGEE. Germline trimming cut 0 bases from V and 4 bases from J; bases unmatched to any gene: 8. The CDR3 loop spans 16 amino acids. This CDR3 reads CASSVAGQGPSTEAFF. DNA of the CDR3: TGTGCCAGCAGCGTAGCTGGACAGGGACCATCCACTGAAGCTTTCTTT.

This clone was counted once. This sequence joins TRBV23-1 and TRBJ1-2; D gene unclear. Being an ORF, TRBV23-1 has a function that is uncertain. The CDR3 contains 16 residues. V was cut by 1 base and J by 8 bases, with 20 bases left in between. CDR3: CASSQFWRLSGGGYTF. For the CDR3, the DNA is TGCGCCAGCAGTCAATTTTGGCGCCTCTCAGGAGGCGGCTACACCTTC.

The V gene is TRBV6-5, the J gene TRBJ2-3, with TRBD2 matching over 12 bases. V trimming: 6 bases; J trimming: 5 bases; junction bases outside the gene matches: 3. The CDR3 runs 14 residues. Germline values: CDR1 MNHEY, CDR2 SVGAGI. This chain's CDR3 is CASRTSGGRDTQYF. The CDR3 DNA reads TGTGCCAGCAGAACTAGCGGGGGGAGAGATACGCAGTATTTT.

The chain employs TRBV12-3 or TRBV12-4 and TRBJ2-7; TRBD1 matches 7 bases. The CDR3 spans 13 residues. Germline trimming cut 5 bases from V and 6 bases from J; bases unmatched to any gene: 7. The CDR3 loop is CASSLSTGVEQYF. DNA of the CDR3: TGTGCCAGCAGTCTTTCAACAGGGGTCGAGCAGTACTTC.

The gene calls are TRBV19 and TRBJ1-5; D possibly corresponds to TRBD1 (6 bases). Germline CDR1 and CDR2: LNHDA and SQIVND (reference sequence). CDR3 size: 14 residues. Trimming left V 7 bases short and J 3 bases short, with 13 bases between. The CDR3 loop is CASTGQIPNQPQHF. The CDR3 coding sequence is TGTGCCAGTACGGGACAAATCCCCAATCAGCCCCAGCATTTT.

This clone ranks as medium-sized (0.01 to 0.1%). The chain combines TRBV2 with TRBJ1-4; TRBD1 matches 8 bases. This CDR3 contains 14 residues. V dropped 5 bases and J dropped 5; count of bases not matched to a gene: 4. Germline loops: CDR1 SNHLY, CDR2 FYNNEI. CDR3 in DNA: TGTGCCAGCAGTTTTAGGACAGGGAATGAAAAACTGTTTTTT. This encodes CASSFRTGNEKLFF.

V usage is TRBV3-1 (or the pseudogene TRBV3-2) and J usage is TRBJ1-6, with 7 bases matching TRBD1. Trimming at V came to 4 bases and at J to 4 bases, leaving 10 bases not matched to a gene. Germline CDR1 reads LGHDT; CDR2 reads YNNKEL (reference sequence). This CDR3 spans 17 amino acids. CDR3 protein: CASSPHGDSSYNSPLHF. The CDR3 coding sequence is TGTGCCAGCAGCCCCCATGGGGACAGTTCTTATAATTCACCCCTCCACTTT.

This chain joins TRBV6-5 and TRBJ1-2, with 7 bases fitting TRBD1. This CDR3 is built from 14 residues. The germline gives CDR1 MNHEY, CDR2 SVGAGI. The J segment lost 7 bases and the V segment lost 7 bases, leaving 12 bases of the junction unmatched. DNA for the CDR3: TGTGCCAGCACCGCTGATAGACAGGGAAGTGGCTACACCTTC. This gives the protein CASTADRQGSGYTF.

This clone was found a few times. The rearrangement links TRBV24-1 to TRBJ1-2, with 10 bases matching TRBD1. The CDR3 totals 19 residues. Trimming took 5 bases from V and 4 from J; bases not matched to a gene: 18. Germline CDR1 and CDR2: KGHDR and SFDVKD. CDR3 nucleotides: TGTGCCACCAGTGGCCCCGACAGGGGGCGCGCACAACCTCCCTATGGCTACACCTTC. It is translated as CATSGPDRGRAQPPYGYTF.

V and J are TRBV7-2 and TRBJ1-1; no reliable D call. The CDR3 is 16 amino acids. Germline CDR1 is SGHTA and CDR2 is FQGNSA. Trimming removed 1 base at V and 1 base at J, with 13 bases between. The CDR3 reads CASSLGDGRGNTEAFF. The DNA for the CDR3 is TGTGCCAGCAGCTTAGGAGATGGGCGGGGGAACACTGAAGCTTTCTTT.

V and J are TRBV6-2 or TRBV6-3 and TRBJ1-5; D unresolved. CDR1 and CDR2 (germline): MNHEY, SVGEGT. Trimming took 5 bases from V and 2 from J, leaving 16 bases between them. The length of the CDR3 is 16 residues. In DNA, the CDR3 is TGTGCCAGCAGTCACCTCGCCCCGGCGGGCAATCAGCCCCAGCATTTT. This codes for CASSHLAPAGNQPQHF.

This clone was picked up one time. The chain recombines TRBV5-1 with TRBJ2-7; the match to TRBD1 covers 8 bases. Losses at the gene ends were 4 bases for V and 2 bases for J; bases not matched to a gene: 2. Germline loops: CDR1 SGHRS, CDR2 YFSETQ. The CDR3 spans 13 residues. CDR3 loop: CASSPTGAYEQYF. The CDR3 DNA follows: TGCGCCAGCAGCCCGACAGGGGCCTACGAGCAGTACTTC. Supplemented by reference TRBV5-1 and TRBJ2-7, the full variable domain reads KAGVTQTPRYLIKTRGQQVTLSCSPISGHRSVSWYQQTPGQGLQFLFEYFSETQRNKGNFPGRFSGRQFSNSRSEMNVSTLELGDSALYLCASSPTGAYEQYFGPGTRLTVT.

The J gene is TRBJ1-5, the V gene TRBV5-1, with TRBD1 identical over 9 bases. Germline CDR1 is SGHRS and CDR2 is YFSETQ. This CDR3 comprises 14 residues. The trim removed 2 bases at V and 7 bases at J, leaving 4 bases unmatched. The CDR3 nucleotides are TGCGCCAGCAGCTTAACAGGGGGCCACCAGCCCCAGCATTTT. Residues: CASSLTGGHQPQHF.

This clone was seen more than once but under ten times. The genes are TRBV6-5 and TRBJ1-2; tentative D call: TRBD1 (6 bases). V was trimmed by 4 bases and J by 4 bases, leaving 16 bases between them. Germline V gene data show CDR1 as MNHEY and CDR2 as SVGAGI. The CDR3 runs 15 residues. The CDR3 here is CASSLVTLRGYGYTF. The CDR3 nucleotides are TGTGCCAGCAGTTTAGTGACCCTCAGGGGCTATGGCTACACCTTC.

This chain joins TRBV5-6 and TRBJ2-2, with 12 bases matching TRBD2. This CDR3 has 18 residues. The junction had 6 bases not matched to a gene; V was cut back by 3 bases and J by 0 bases. Germline CDR1 is SGHDT and CDR2 is YYEEEE. CDR3 loop: CASSSLTSGGPNTGELFF. CDR3 DNA sequence: TGTGCCAGCAGCTCCCTGACTAGCGGGGGACCGAACACCGGGGAGCTGTTTTTT.

The V call is TRBV30, the J call TRBJ2-1; 10 bases fit TRBD2. The V gene end was trimmed by 5 bases and the J gene end by 10 bases; junction bases not matched to a gene: 11. CDR3 length equals 14 residues. The germline V gene encodes CDR1 GTSNPN and CDR2 SVGIG (reference sequence). The DNA for the CDR3 is TGTGCCTGGGGTACTAGCGGGGTTTACGGAGAGCAGTTCTTC. It specifies CAWGTSGVYGEQFF.